Listed below are T cell receptor beta chains from one sample, sequenced in a study of CD8+CD57+ T cells in acquired aplastic anemia. TCRdb called the reads again in MiXCR, with one record for every CDR3 protein. The table includes about 420,000 distinct CDR3 sequences, about two thirds detected once. The sample taken for sequencing was sorted CD4+, CD8+, or CD8+CD57+ T cells (not recorded which) from PBMCs. Receptors originate from a human donor in good health, serving as a control. The CDR3 runs from the conserved cysteine through the conserved F or W. Fields, in order: V gene, J gene, clone size, D gene, CDR3 DNA, CDR3 protein. A D gene is named only where the DNA matches it firmly. Rows give clone size only sometimes, using once, few, many, or a class for an expanded clone.

TRBV7-3,TRBJ1-1,.,.,TGTGCCAGCAGCCCTACAACGAACACTGAAGCTTTCTTT,CASSPTTNTEAFF
TRBV7-8,TRBJ1-5,.,.,TGTGCCAGCAGCTTTCCGGCAGGGGAGCCGCAGCCCCAGCATTTT,CASSFPAGEPQPQHF
TRBV9,TRBJ2-2,.,TRBD2,TGTGCCAGCAGCCCCTATTCGGTAGGACTAGCGCACACCGGGGAGCTGTTTTTT,CASSPYSVGLAHTGELFF
TRBV2,TRBJ2-2,many,TRBD1,TGTGCCAGCAGGTGGACAGGGGGCGCGTACACCGGGGAGCTGTTTTTT,CASRWTGGAYTGELFF
TRBV2,TRBJ1-2,many,.,TGTGCCAGCACCCTCAGATATTTGAACTATGGCTACACCTTC,CASTLRYLNYGYTF
TRBV5-7,TRBJ1-5,.,TRBD1,TGTGCCAGCAGTATGCCCCCGGGACAGTACAATCAGCCCCAGCATTTT,CASSMPPGQYNQPQHF
TRBV19,TRBJ1-5,.,TRBD1,TGTGCCAGTAGTATAAGGACAGGCGGCAAGCAGCCCCAGCATTTT,CASSIRTGGKQPQHF
TRBV6-6,TRBJ1-5,many,TRBD1,TGTGCCAGCAGTGACCGGGACAGATATCAGCCCCAGCATTTT,CASSDRDRYQPQHF
TRBV9,TRBJ1-6,.,.,TGTGCCAGCAGAGGGACGGTGTACACTCCCCTCCACTTT,CASRGTVYTPLHF
TRBV12-3/TRBV12-4,TRBJ1-6,.,.,TGTGCCAGCAGTTTGGGGCACTATAATTCACCCCTCCACTTT,CASSLGHYNSPLHF
TRBV9,TRBJ2-2,few,.,TGTGCCAGCAGCCCACCAGGTGGGAGCGGGGAGCTGTTTTTT,CASSPPGGSGELFF
TRBV5-1,TRBJ2-2,many,.,TGCGCCAGCAGCTTAGGTGGGGAAATCTCCGGGGAGCTGTTTTTT,CASSLGGEISGELFF
TRBV12-3/TRBV12-4,TRBJ2-1,.,TRBD1,TGTGCCAGCAGTTTAGACAGGGGGCGCGATGAGCAGTTCTTC,CASSLDRGRDEQFF
TRBV9,TRBJ2-5,.,.,TGTGCCAGCAGCCGCCAAGGAGGTCAGCCGACCGAGTACTTC,CASSRQGGQPTEYF
TRBV5-1,TRBJ1-1,.,.,TGCGCCAGCAGCTTACTAGGGGTCGGTGAAGCTTTCTTT,CASSLLGVGEAFF
TRBV10-3,TRBJ1-2,.,.,TGTTCTATCAGCAGTTCCGAGAGAGTTCATGGCTACACCTTC,CSISSSERVHGYTF
TRBV15,TRBJ2-1,.,TRBD1,TGTGCCACCAGCGGAGAACCGGGACAGGCCACCGGGGAGCTGTTCTTT,CATSGEPGQATGELFF
TRBV10-1,TRBJ2-7,.,.,TGCGCCAGCCACACCGTAGGACAGAACTACGAGCAGTACTTC,CASHTVGQNYEQYF
TRBV2,TRBJ1-6,.,.,TGTGCCAGCAGCGAACGCGTACTCAATTCACCCCTCCTCTTT,CASSERVLNSPLLF
TRBV3-1,TRBJ2-1,.,.,TGTGCCAGCAGCCAAAACGTCGGGCGGAATGAGCAGTTCTTC,CASSQNVGRNEQFF
TRBV5-1,TRBJ1-2,.,TRBD1,TGCGCCAGCAGCTTGGGGACAGGGAATGTAGGCTATGGCTACACCTTC,CASSLGTGNVGYGYTF
TRBV7-6,TRBJ2-5,few,TRBD1,TGTGCCAGCAGTCCGGGTCAGGGGGCCCAGTACTTC,CASSPGQGAQYF
TRBV7-3,TRBJ1-6,once,.,TGTGCCAGCAGCCGACCCCCCGGTCTCTATGGCTACACCCCCCTCCACTTT,CASSRPPGLYGYTPLHF
TRBV7-2,TRBJ2-7,once,.,TGTGCCAGCAGCGGCGGGACCTACGGGCAGCACTACTTC,CASSGGTYGQHYF
TRBV14,TRBJ2-2,few,.,TGTGCCAGCTCACCACCTTGGACAGTGGGGAACACCGGGGAGCTGTTTTTT,CASSPPWTVGNTGELFF
TRBV9,TRBJ2-3,many,TRBD1,TGTGCCAGCAGCGGGGGACAGGGGGTCTATGGTAAAACGCAGTATTTT,CASSGGQGVYGKTQYF
TRBV20-1,TRBJ2-3,.,.,TGCAGTGCTAGAGAGTGGGGAAATTCACTTTTTAGCACAGATACGCAGTATTTT,CSAREWGNSLFSTDTQYF
TRBV9,TRBJ2-7,.,.,TGTGCCAGCAGCCCACGGGGGAAGGGGGGAAACTACGAGCAGTACTTC,CASSPRGKGGNYEQYF
TRBV12-3/TRBV12-4,TRBJ1-2,.,.,TGTGCCAGCACCCATAGCGGCAGGTTTGGCTATGGCTACACCTTC,CASTHSGRFGYGYTF
TRBV2,TRBJ1-3,.,.,TGTGCCAGCAGTCAAAACTCAGGGTACTCTGGAAACACCATATATTTT,CASSQNSGYSGNTIYF
TRBV15,TRBJ1-2,few,.,TGTGCCACCAGCAGAGATGGGACTTATGGCTACACCTTC,CATSRDGTYGYTF
TRBV7-2,TRBJ1-6,.,TRBD1,TGTGCCAGCAGCTTGGCTCCGACAGGGGAGGCCTCCGACCACTTT,CASSLAPTGEASDHF
TRBV6-2/TRBV6-3,TRBJ1-2,.,TRBD1,TGTGCCAGCAGTGCTTACAGGGGGCTACCCTATGGCTACACCTTC,CASSAYRGLPYGYTF
TRBV7-8,TRBJ1-6,.,.,TGTGCCAGCAGCAAACGAAGGAACACTAAAGCTTTCTTTCACTTT,CASSKRRNTKAFFHF
TRBV12-3/TRBV12-4,TRBJ2-7,.,.,TGTGCCAGCAGTTTTACATCGGGTGCCTCCTACGAGCAGTACTTC,CASSFTSGASYEQYF
TRBV7-2,TRBJ2-7,.,.,TGTGCCAGCAGCTGGAGACCGACACCAGATAAGCAGTACTTC,CASSWRPTPDKQYF
TRBV5-1,TRBJ1-2,.,.,TGTGCCAGCAGCTCCCGACGTTTTATGGGCGATAACTATGGCTACACCTTC,CASSSRRFMGDNYGYTF
TRBV7-9,TRBJ2-7,.,.,TGTGCCAGCAGCTGGGCGACAGCGGGTCGTGGAGAGCAGTACTTC,CASSWATAGRGEQYF
TRBV7-3,TRBJ1-1,many,.,TGTGCCAGCAGCCAAGAGGGCAGTGTACACACTGAAGCTTTCTTT,CASSQEGSVHTEAFF
TRBV7-2,TRBJ2-1,.,.,TGTGCCAGCAGCATCCTTCCGGGAAACACGAAATACTTT,CASSILPGNTKYF
TRBV11-2,TRBJ2-7,.,.,TGTGCCAGCAGTGAACGGGGTGGCTACGAGCAGTACTTC,CASSERGGYEQYF
TRBV5-1,TRBJ2-3,.,.,TGCGCCAGCAGCGTGGGAGGGGGCGAATGGTATGGCACAGATACGCAGTATTTT,CASSVGGGEWYGTDTQYF
TRBV19,TRBJ1-1,.,.,TGTGCCAGTAGTATGGAGCCCACTGAAGCTTTCTTT,CASSMEPTEAFF